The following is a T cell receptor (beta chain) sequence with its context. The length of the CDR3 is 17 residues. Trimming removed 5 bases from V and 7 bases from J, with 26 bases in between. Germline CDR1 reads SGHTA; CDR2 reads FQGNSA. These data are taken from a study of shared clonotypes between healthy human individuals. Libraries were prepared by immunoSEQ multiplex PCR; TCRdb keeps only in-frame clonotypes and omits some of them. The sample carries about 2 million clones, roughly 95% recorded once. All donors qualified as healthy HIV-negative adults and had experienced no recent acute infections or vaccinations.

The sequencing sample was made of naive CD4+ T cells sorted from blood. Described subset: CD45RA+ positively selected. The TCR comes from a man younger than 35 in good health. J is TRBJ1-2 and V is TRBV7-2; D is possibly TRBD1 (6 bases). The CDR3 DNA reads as TGTGCCAGCAGCACCTATAGTACAGGGTCCAGAAGCTCTGGCTACACCTTC. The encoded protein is CASSTYSTGSRSSGYTF.